The 25 T cell receptor beta chains below come from one sample, sequenced in a study of T cell clonotyping in hematopoietic cell transplantation. Method: immunoSEQ multiplex PCR; TCRdb's copy keeps in-frame clones and lacks some. The sample comprises 13,000 or so clones, just under 95% of which are singletons, and 6% to 8% rests with the top ten. The material sequenced was PBMCs, taken 100 days after allogeneic stem cell transplant. The receptors shown here come from a female patient aged 50 to 60 who had an allogeneic stem cell transplant from an unrelated donor, so the T cells may come from the graft donor. Some clones in this sample may be carry-over from other donors' samples.

Points on this clone: Compared with germline, one end of the junction differs, possibly owing to a read error. The V call is TRBV28, the J call TRBJ2-7; D gene unclear. This CDR3 is 12 amino acids long. Germline CDR1 and CDR2: MDHEN and SYDVKM. The CDR3 DNA reads TGTGCCAGCAGTCTCCCTTCGACGGCTTACCACTTC. Protein product: CASSLPSTAYHF.

This clone was counted once. The V and J genes are TRBV30 and TRBJ1-2; 12 nucleotides align to TRBD1. The CDR3 spans 15 residues. CDR1 is GTSNPN, CDR2 SVGIG, per germline (reference sequence). The junction had 8 bases not matched to a gene; V was cut back by 2 bases and J by 7 bases. CDR3 sequence: CAWSRPGQGAFGYTF. In nucleotides, the CDR3 is TGTGCCTGGAGTCGTCCGGGACAGGGGGCGTTTGGCTACACCTTC.

This chain links TRBV18 with TRBJ1-4; possibly TRBD1 for D (5 bases). The CDR3 sequence is 14 residues long. Germline-derived CDR1 and CDR2 are KGHSH and LQKENI. The V gene lost 2 bases and the J gene lost 8 bases, with 12 bases spanning the gap. In nucleotides, the CDR3 is TGTGCCAGCTCACCATTCTGGACACTAGAAAAACTGTTTTTT. Protein sequence: CASSPFWTLEKLFF.

The chain is built from TRBV5-1 and TRBJ2-1, with a tentative D call TRBD2 (5 bases). CDR1 and CDR2 from the germline V gene are SGHRS and YFSETQ. The ends were cut back, 0 bases at V and 4 bases at J, with 8 bases in the middle. The CDR3 totals 14 residues. In DNA form, the CDR3 reads TGCGCCAGCAGCTTGGAACGCGGGTACAATGAGCAGTTCTTC. Residues: CASSLERGYNEQFF.

This clone was seen a single time. The V and J genes are TRBV5-1 and TRBJ1-2; 8 bases line up with TRBD1. Trimming at V came to 5 bases and at J to 0 bases, leaving 3 bases not matched to a gene. The V gene's germline CDR1 is SGHRS and CDR2 YFSETQ. The CDR3 has 14 amino acids. CDR3 bases: TGCGCCAGCAGGGAGGGACAGGCTAACTATGGCTACACCTTC. Protein sequence: CASREGQANYGYTF.

J is TRBJ2-1 and V is TRBV5-4, with TRBD1 identical over 7 bases. Germline V gene sequence: CDR1 SGHNT, CDR2 YYREEE (reference sequence). Trimming at V came to 8 bases and at J to 3 bases, leaving 11 bases not matched to a gene. CDR3 size: 15 residues. The CDR3 loop reads CASRAERDSYNEQFF. CDR3 coding DNA: TGTGCCAGTCGAGCTGAAAGGGACAGCTACAATGAGCAGTTCTTC.

The J gene is TRBJ2-5, the V gene TRBV7-9; a possible D gene is TRBD2 (6 bases). CDR3 length equals 14 residues. Trimming pared 8 bases from V and 4 bases from J, leaving 17 bases between. CDR1 and CDR2 from the germline V gene are SEHNR and FQNEAQ (reference sequence). The DNA for the CDR3 is TGTGCCAGCCGCTCATTTCGGGGAGGAGAGACCCAGTACTTC. Its protein product is CASRSFRGGETQYF. Full variable domain (missing parts from reference TRBV7-9 and TRBJ2-5): DTGVSQNPRHKITKRGQNVTFRCDPISEHNRLYWYRQTLGQGPEFLTYFQNEAQLEKSRLLSDRFSAERPKGSFSTLEIQRTEQGDSAMYLCASRSFRGGETQYFGPGTRLLVL.

This clone is labeled medium-sized. Likely a read error: the CDR3 ends without its conserved phenylalanine or tryptophan. No DNA is shown, since the ends of the CDR3 on it are uncertain; the CDR3 is the one TCRdb lists. The genes are TRBV14 and TRBJ1-2. Germline CDR1 reads SGHDN; CDR2 reads FVKESK. The CDR3 is made up of 12 amino acids, end residues included. The CDR3 here is CASSQGIGRPSV.

The chain combines TRBV7-9 with TRBJ1-4; D unclear. Trimming took 3 bases from V and 6 from J, leaving 14 bases between them. CDR1 is SEHNR and CDR2 is FQNEAQ in the germline V gene (reference sequence). This CDR3 is 15 amino acids long. The CDR3 DNA is TGTGCCAGCAGCTTTCTAGGGAACGGCGATGAAAAACTGTTTTTT. This gives the protein CASSFLGNGDEKLFF.

The chain carries TRBV19 and TRBJ1-4; 9 bases line up with TRBD1. CDR1 is LNHDA and CDR2 is SQIVND in the germline V gene (reference sequence). With V trimmed by 9 bases and J by 9 bases, 8 bases remained unmatched. The CDR3 totals 13 residues. Here the CDR3 reads CASPRDRVQKLFF. CDR3 in DNA: TGTGCCAGCCCCCGGGACAGGGTCCAAAAACTGTTTTTT.

This chain joins TRBV4-2 and TRBJ2-5; 9 bases are a match to TRBD2. The V and J ends lost 1 base and 5 bases, in that order; junction bases with no gene match: 8. CDR3 length equals 16 residues. CDR1 and CDR2 (germline): LGHNA, YNFKEQ. This CDR3 is CASSQVGAGGPETQYF. CDR3 coding DNA: TGTGCCAGCAGCCAAGTAGGAGCGGGAGGCCCCGAGACCCAGTACTTC.

CDR3 amino acids: CASSIDPRNTIYF. As DNA, the CDR3 is TGTGCCAGTAGTATAGATCCCAGAAACACCATATATTTT. The rearrangement links TRBV19 to TRBJ1-3; D gene uncertain. Germline loops: CDR1 LNHDA, CDR2 SQIVND (reference sequence). Trimming removed 0 bases from V and 5 bases from J, with 5 bases in between. This CDR3 has 13 amino acids. The full variable domain, completed using reference TRBV19 and TRBJ1-3, is DGGITQSPKYLFRKEGQNVTLSCEQNLNHDAMYWYRQDPGQGLRLIYYSQIVNDFQKGDIAEGYSVSREKKESFPLTVTSAQKNPTAFYLCASSIDPRNTIYFGEGSWLTVV.

CDR3 in amino acids: CASSFGTEGTEAFF. CDR3 in DNA: TGTGCCAGCAGTTTTGGGACGGAGGGGACTGAAGCTTTCTTT. The chain has TRBV25-1 and TRBJ1-1, with D possibly TRBD1 on 5 matching bases. CDR1 and CDR2 from the germline V gene are MGHDK and SYGVNS. V dropped 5 bases and J dropped 5 bases, with 15 bases sitting between them. This CDR3 is built from 14 residues.

The rearrangement links TRBV6-5 to TRBJ1-3; D call uncertain. Germline values: CDR1 MNHEY, CDR2 SVGAGI. Trimming shortened V by 7 bases and J by 0 bases, and 13 bases separated the two germline ends. The CDR3 has 15 residues. The CDR3 loop is CASMSLMSSGNTIYF. The CDR3 DNA follows: TGTGCCAGCATGTCGTTAATGAGCTCTGGAAACACCATATATTTT.

The genes are TRBV7-2 and TRBJ2-3, with D tentatively TRBD2 (7 bases). The CDR3 extends over 16 amino acids. Germline V gene sequence: CDR1 SGHTA, CDR2 FQGNSA. Deletions cut 2 bases from V and 1 base from J, with 13 bases between. The CDR3 protein is CASSLRWGGRTDTQYF. The DNA of the CDR3 is TGTGCCAGCAGCTTAAGGTGGGGGGGCCGCACAGATACGCAGTATTTT.

The chain is built from TRBV4-3 and TRBJ1-2; 11 bases are shared with TRBD1. V shed 3 bases and J 8 bases; nucleotides not matched to a gene: 8. Germline V CDR1 and CDR2: LGHNA, YSLEER. The CDR3 length is 15 residues. The CDR3 DNA reads as TGCGCCAGCAGCCAGGGGACAGGGGGGTTTGTCGGCTACACCTTC. This codes for CASSQGTGGFVGYTF.

A remark on this clone: One end of the junction is discordant with germline, which a read error may explain. The sample carries other DNA sequences with the same CDR3. V and J are TRBV2 and TRBJ2-2; TRBD1 matches 12 bases. Germline lookup yields CDR1 SNHLY and CDR2 FYNNEI. The CDR3 sequence is 13 residues long. CDR3: CAGDRGLTGELFF. The DNA for the CDR3 is TGCGCCGGGGACAGGGGGCTCACCGGGGAGCTGTTTTTT.

The gene calls are TRBV6-5 and TRBJ1-2; D not resolved. V lost 5 bases and J lost 8, with 12 bases in between. The germline V gene has CDR1 MNHEY and CDR2 SVGAGI. The CDR3 is 12 residues long. Here the CDR3 reads CASSSDWRGYTF. The CDR3 bases are TGTGCCAGCAGTAGCGATTGGCGGGGCTACACCTTC.

This chain connects TRBV10-3 to TRBJ2-7; D gene ambiguous. The CDR3 consists of 11 residues. Germline V gives CDR1 ENHRY, CDR2 SYGVKD. Trimming took off 6 bases at V and 2 bases at J, with 5 bases between the two ends. The CDR3 bases are TGTGCCATCAGCGACCCCTACGAGCAGTACTTC. This gives the protein CAISDPYEQYF.

The chain recombines TRBV28 with TRBJ2-1, with unresolved D. Germline values: CDR1 MDHEN, CDR2 SYDVKM. V was cut by 4 bases and J by 1 base, with 5 bases left in between. The CDR3 has 13 amino acids. In DNA, the CDR3 is TGTGCCAGCAGTTGGACGTCCTACAATGAGCAGTTCTTC. Its protein product is CASSWTSYNEQFF. Drawing the rest from reference TRBV28 and TRBJ2-1, the complete variable domain is DVKVTQSSRYLVKRTGEKVFLECVQDMDHENMFWYRQDPGLGLRLIYFSYDVKMKEKGDIPEGYSVSREKKERFSLILESASTNQTSMYLCASSWTSYNEQFFGPGTRLTVL.

This clone was counted once. V gene TRBV6-5 combines with J gene TRBJ1-1; D not certain. V was cut by 5 bases and J by 0 bases, with 7 bases left in between. Germline V gene sequence: CDR1 MNHEY, CDR2 SVGAGI. The CDR3 has 13 amino acids. The CDR3 region has the DNA TGTGCCAGCAGTAAAAGGGTGAACACTGAAGCTTTCTTT. Its protein is CASSKRVNTEAFF.

This rearrangement joins TRBV7-9 to TRBJ2-1, with 8 bases matching TRBD2. The CDR3 has 14 amino acids. The trim removed 5 bases at V and 8 bases at J, leaving 8 bases unmatched. Germline loops: CDR1 SEHNR, CDR2 FQNEAQ (reference sequence). CDR3 sequence reads: CASSPSGSGDEQFF. CDR3 nucleotide sequence: TGTGCCAGCAGCCCGAGCGGGAGCGGGGATGAGCAGTTCTTC.

This clone appeared a few times. V is TRBV29-1 and J is TRBJ2-5; tentatively, D is TRBD1 or TRBD2 (5 bases each). The CDR3 loop spans 11 amino acids. Germline-derived CDR1 and CDR2 are SQVTM and ANQGSEA. Trimming took 6 bases from V and 3 from J, leaving 8 bases between them. DNA for the CDR3: TGCAGCGTGTGGGGGAAAGAGACCCAGTACTTC. Translation: CSVWGKETQYF.

The chain has TRBV2 and TRBJ1-1, with D hard to call. Trimming took 8 bases from V and 6 from J, leaving 22 bases between them. The CDR3 sequence is 15 residues long. CDR1 and CDR2 (germline): SNHLY, FYNNEI. This CDR3 is CASGGRERSSSEAFF. The CDR3 DNA is TGTGCCAGCGGCGGCAGAGAACGCAGCTCCTCTGAAGCTTTCTTT.

The rearrangement joins TRBV4-2 to TRBJ2-7; 14 bases line up with TRBD2. Trimming cost V 4 bases and J 5 bases; bases outside gene matches: 16. Germline lookup yields CDR1 LGHNA and CDR2 YNFKEQ. CDR3 size: 19 residues. The CDR3 sequence is CASSRTGLAGVGPQNEQYF. The CDR3, as DNA: TGTGCCAGCAGCCGAACGGGACTAGCGGGAGTTGGCCCTCAGAACGAGCAGTACTTC.